The present entry profiles one T cell receptor (beta chain) with its context. TCRdb keeps only in-frame clones here, not all; method: immunoSEQ multiplex PCR. The profile covers nearly 80,000 clones, with approximately 80% appearing a single time and 5.8% taken by the ten largest. These data originate in a study of blood T cell repertoires in COVID-19. At the level of the study: Some COVID-19 samples were acute and others convalescent; all came from the United States, Italy and Spain. In each case, the material was cDNA or gDNA derived from T cells, B-cell-depleted T cells, or PBMCs.

V was pared by 9 bases and J by 0 bases, with 14 bases between. There are 14 residues in the CDR3. Per the germline V gene, CDR1 is LNHDA and CDR2 is SQIVND (reference sequence). The sequenced sample consisted of peripheral blood. V is TRBV19 and J is TRBJ1-1, with a weak D call TRBD1 (5 bases). This receptor was identified in a man in his sixties with active or convalescent COVID-19. CDR3 amino acids: CASRDLAMNTEAFF. DNA of the CDR3: TGTGCCAGCCGGGACCTAGCGATGAACACTGAAGCTTTCTTT.